Presented here are 14 T cell receptor beta chains from one specimen sequenced in a study of T cells after yellow fever vaccination. TCRdb independently ran MiXCR on the 5' RACE reads; one entry per CDR3 protein. The repertoire includes 300,000 or so distinct CDR3 sequences, under 5% of them detected once, and 20% to 30% sits in the top ten. Sequenced material: PBMCs, taken 5 days after the yellow fever booster vaccination. These receptor sequences come from a man between 18 and 35 years old who received the YFV17D yellow fever vaccine.

The rearrangement joins TRBV30 to TRBJ2-3; 9 nucleotides agree with TRBD2. The V gene end was trimmed by 0 bases and the J gene end by 4 bases; junction bases not matched to a gene: 8. From germline, CDR1 is GTSNPN and CDR2 SVGIG (reference sequence). CDR3 length: 16 amino acids. CDR3 loop: CAWSVPAGGHPDTQYF. CDR3 nucleotides: TGTGCCTGGAGTGTACCGGCGGGGGGGCACCCAGATACGCAGTATTTT.

The J gene is TRBJ1-2, the V gene TRBV12-3 or TRBV12-4; D not resolved. With 6 bases removed from V and 4 bases from J, the gap between germline ends came to 33 bases. The length of the CDR3 is 20 residues. The CDR3 here is CASSLGRLRTDPSHGYGYTF. The CDR3 DNA is TGTGCCAGCAGCCTAGGGAGACTACGGACGGACCCCTCGCACGGCTATGGCTACACCTTC.

In its sample, this clonotype was seen a few times. The chain links TRBV28 to TRBJ1-5; 9 bases line up with TRBD1. J lost 3 bases, V lost 3 bases, and 6 bases had no gene match. The CDR3 is 16 amino acids. Germline CDR1 MDHEN, CDR2 SYDVKM. CDR3: CASSFEGTGTNQPQHF. For the CDR3, the DNA is TGTGCCAGCAGTTTTGAAGGGACAGGGACCAATCAGCCCCAGCATTTT.

The rearrangement links TRBV27 to TRBJ1-4; D is possibly TRBD1 (6 bases). The V gene's germline CDR1 is MNHEY and CDR2 SMNVEV (reference sequence). This CDR3 is 13 amino acids long. Trimming removed 5 bases at V and 7 bases at J, with 11 bases between. The CDR3 is CASSRDIGEKLFF. The CDR3 region has the DNA TGTGCCAGCAGTCGGGACATAGGTGAAAAACTGTTTTTT.

This clonotype was observed a few times. V gene TRBV5-1 combines with J gene TRBJ2-5; 8 bases are a match to TRBD1. In germline, CDR1 is SGHRS, CDR2 YFSETQ. Trimming cost V 7 bases and J 5 bases; bases outside gene matches: 7. The CDR3 runs to 13 residues. CDR3 amino acids: CASLQGAGETQYF. As DNA, the CDR3 is TGCGCCAGCCTTCAGGGGGCAGGCGAGACCCAGTACTTC.

V usage is TRBV5-5 and J usage is TRBJ2-3; the D gene is possibly TRBD2 (6 bases). Looked up from germline, CDR1 is SGHKS and CDR2 is YYEKEE (reference sequence). Trimming took 0 bases from V and 5 from J, leaving 22 bases between them. The CDR3 runs 18 residues. This chain's CDR3 is CASSLVLGLAIRVDTQYF. The CDR3, as DNA: TGTGCCAGCAGCTTGGTATTAGGGCTAGCGATCCGTGTAGATACGCAGTATTTT.

This clonotype has ten or more counts. CDR3 DNA: TGTGCCAGCAGTCCCACTAGCGGGGGCGATGAGCAGTTCTTC. Its translation: CASSPTSGGDEQFF. The rearrangement joins TRBV12-3 or TRBV12-4 to TRBJ2-1; 11 bases align to TRBD2. V lost 5 bases to trimming and J lost 8 bases; unmatched junction nucleotides: 5. CDR3 length: 14 residues.

The CDR3 coding sequence is TGTGCCAGCTCTCGCCGGGACAGGGTATTAGAATCGTCCTACAATGAGCAGTTCTTC. The encoded protein is CASSRRDRVLESSYNEQFF. The J gene is TRBJ2-1, the V gene TRBV18, with 9 positions matching TRBD1. The trim removed 6 bases at V and 1 base at J, leaving 16 bases unmatched. In germline, CDR1 is KGHSH, CDR2 LQKENI. This CDR3 has 19 residues.

The rearrangement links TRBV2 to TRBJ2-7; 7 nucleotides line up with TRBD1. The trim removed 8 bases at V and 7 bases at J, leaving 5 bases unmatched. Germline CDR1 SNHLY, CDR2 FYNNEI. This CDR3 has 11 amino acids. CDR3 coding DNA: TGTGCCAGCCGAGCAGGGGGTGAGCAGTACTTC. Protein product: CASRAGGEQYF.

The chain has TRBV6-4 and TRBJ1-5; weak D call: TRBD1 (5 bases). The germline CDR1 and CDR2 sequences are MRHNA and SNTAGT. V was pared by 6 bases and J by 0 bases, with 24 bases between. The CDR3 contains 19 residues. In DNA, the CDR3 is TGTGCCAGCAGCTCTAGGGGAGAAATTGGGGAAGATAGCAATCAGCCCCAGCATTTT. Translating it yields CASSSRGEIGEDSNQPQHF.

This clonotype has only a few counts. The chain has TRBV20-1 and TRBJ2-3, with TRBD2 matching 10 bases. The junction had 12 bases not matched to a gene; V was cut back by 4 bases and J by 2 bases. The germline V gene encodes CDR1 DFQATT and CDR2 SNEGSKA (reference sequence). The CDR3 is 17 amino acids. CDR3 residues: CSAKASGGLIVTDTQYF. The CDR3 DNA reads as TGCAGTGCTAAGGCTAGCGGGGGTCTTATTGTCACAGATACGCAGTATTTT.

This clonotype was seen only a few times. The chain is built from TRBV7-3 and TRBJ2-1; 8 bases line up with TRBD1. Trimming removed 2 bases from V and 2 bases from J; junction bases left unmatched: 5. Germline-derived CDR1 and CDR2 are SGHTA and FQGTGA. The CDR3 covers 16 residues. The chain's CDR3 is CASSLQGAQPYNEQFF. DNA for the CDR3: TGTGCCAGCAGCTTACAGGGGGCACAACCCTACAATGAGCAGTTCTTC.

A few counts support this clonotype. The CDR3, as DNA: TGTGCCAGCAGCTTAGGGGGCACCTCTGGGTATGGCTACACCTTC. Translation gives CASSLGGTSGYGYTF. The chain uses TRBV7-2 and TRBJ1-2; possible D gene TRBD1, 5 bases. Germline assignment: CDR1 SGHTA and CDR2 FQGNSA. V lost 1 base and J 5 bases, leaving 14 bases between the germline ends. CDR3 length: 15 residues.

This chain joins TRBV5-5 and TRBJ2-5, with 8 bases matching TRBD2. CDR1 is SGHKS and CDR2 is YYEKEE in the germline V gene (reference sequence). With V trimmed by 7 bases and J by 2 bases, 13 bases remained unmatched. The CDR3 contains 16 residues. The chain's CDR3 is CASGILAGRTQETQYF. CDR3 bases: TGTGCCAGCGGGATTCTAGCGGGTCGTACTCAAGAGACCCAGTACTTC.